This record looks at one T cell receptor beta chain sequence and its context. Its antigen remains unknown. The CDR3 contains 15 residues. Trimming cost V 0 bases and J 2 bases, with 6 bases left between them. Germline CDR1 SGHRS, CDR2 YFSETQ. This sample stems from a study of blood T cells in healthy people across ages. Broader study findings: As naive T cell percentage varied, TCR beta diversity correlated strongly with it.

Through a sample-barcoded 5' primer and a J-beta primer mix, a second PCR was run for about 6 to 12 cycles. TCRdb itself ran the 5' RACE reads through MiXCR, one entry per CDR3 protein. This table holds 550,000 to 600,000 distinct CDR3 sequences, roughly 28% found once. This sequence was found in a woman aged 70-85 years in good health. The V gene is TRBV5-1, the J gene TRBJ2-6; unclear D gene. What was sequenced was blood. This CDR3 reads CASSLGAPGANVLTF. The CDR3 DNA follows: TGCGCCAGCAGCTTGGGGGCCCCTGGGGCCAACGTCCTGACTTTC.